The 24 T cell receptor beta chains listed next were all sequenced from one sample in a study of blood T cell repertoires in COVID-19 (dated by TCRdb to the early 2020s). Receptors were amplified or captured by the immunoSEQ multiplex PCR assay. Entries here come from immuneACCESS through TCRdb and include only in-frame sequences with V and J called. Some clones fail to appear in such tables; in the studies checked, an unresolved V gene covers under half of the shortfall, and the cause of the remainder is unknown. The sample has under 200,000 clones on record, approximately 91% of them singletons. Together, the top ten hold about 4.9% of the sample. Sequenced sample: peripheral blood. These receptors were collected from a man aged 18-30 years with COVID-19, enrolled during active disease.

The chain is built from TRBV19 and TRBJ1-4, with 9 positions matching TRBD1. Trimming cost V 5 bases and J 5 bases; bases outside gene matches: 6. Germline V CDR1 and CDR2: LNHDA, SQIVND (reference sequence). The CDR3 loop spans 15 amino acids. This chain's CDR3 is CASSSTGGPNEKLFF. CDR3 DNA: TGTGCCAGTAGTTCCACAGGGGGCCCGAATGAAAAACTGTTTTTT.

The chain is built from TRBV4-3 and TRBJ1-2, with D unresolved. Germline V gene sequence: CDR1 LGHNA, CDR2 YSLEER. The CDR3 sequence is 16 residues long. V lost 1 base and J 2 bases, leaving 14 bases between the germline ends. Written as DNA, the CDR3 is TGCGCCAGCAGCCAAGGAATCCTGGCAGGAAACTATGGCTACACCTTC. Its translation is CASSQGILAGNYGYTF.

The CDR3 DNA is TGTGCCAGCAGCTTAGTCATCCACGGCGAGCAGTACTTC. Translating gives CASSLVIHGEQYF. V is TRBV7-9 and J is TRBJ2-7; D is ambiguous. Trimming shortened V by 1 base and J by 6 bases, and 10 bases separated the two germline ends. The CDR3 runs to 13 residues. Germline loops: CDR1 SEHNR, CDR2 FQNEAQ (reference sequence).

The chain is built from TRBV19 and TRBJ2-3, with a possible D match to TRBD1 (5 bases). Germline assignment: CDR1 LNHDA and CDR2 SQIVND (reference sequence). V lost 3 bases, J lost 1 base, and 11 bases lay in between. This CDR3 is built from 15 residues. CDR3 in DNA: TGTGCCAGTAGTATCGGACACACCGGCACAGATACGCAGTATTTT. Its protein product is CASSIGHTGTDTQYF.

The rearrangement uses TRBV5-5 and TRBJ2-2; D not certain. Trimming removed 0 bases at V and 7 bases at J, with 4 bases between. Germline V gene sequence: CDR1 SGHKS, CDR2 YYEKEE (reference sequence). CDR3 length: 12 residues. CDR3 coding DNA: TGTGCCAGCAGCTTGGACATCGGGGAGCTGTTTTTT. As protein: CASSLDIGELFF.

CDR3 sequence reads: CASSPIAYYEQYF. In DNA, the CDR3 is TGTGCCAGCAGCCCAATAGCGTACTACGAGCAGTACTTC. The V gene is TRBV7-9, the J gene TRBJ2-7; D is perhaps TRBD2 (5 bases). The V end lost 5 bases, the J end lost 3 bases, and 11 bases lay between the germline ends. CDR3 size: 13 residues. The germline V gene has CDR1 SEHNR and CDR2 FQNEAQ (reference sequence).

As for this clone: At one boundary the junction diverges from the germline segment, which might be a read error. The chain joins TRBV6-5 to TRBJ1-1, with 9 bases matching TRBD1. Germline V gives CDR1 MNHEY, CDR2 SVGAGI. The CDR3 length is 15 residues. The CDR3 nucleotides are TGTGCCAGCAGTCTCCCTGGGACAGGGAACAATGAAGCTTTCTTT. Protein sequence: CASSLPGTGNNEAFF.

The gene calls are TRBV27 and TRBJ1-2, with D tentatively TRBD1 (5 bases). V was shortened by 8 bases and J by 2 bases, with 12 bases between the two germline ends. Germline V gives CDR1 MNHEY, CDR2 SMNVEV (reference sequence). The CDR3 sequence is 13 residues long. CDR3 nucleotides: TGTGCCAGCGCCCAAGGGGTCAACTATGGCTACACCTTC. It encodes CASAQGVNYGYTF.

The V call is TRBV15, the J call TRBJ2-7; 9 bases line up with TRBD1. V shed 2 bases and J 3 bases; nucleotides not matched to a gene: 2. The length of the CDR3 is 14 residues. In germline, CDR1 is LNHNV, CDR2 YYDKDF (reference sequence). CDR3 residues: CATSRPGQGYEQYF. The CDR3 DNA is TGTGCCACCAGCAGACCGGGACAGGGCTACGAGCAGTACTTC.

The V and J genes are TRBV7-2 and TRBJ1-2, with TRBD1 as a possible D gene (6 bases). The CDR3 sequence is 18 residues long. V was trimmed by 2 bases and J by 10 bases, leaving 29 bases between them. Per germline, CDR1 SGHTA and CDR2 FQGNSA. In DNA form, the CDR3 reads TGTGCCAGCAGCTTATCTTTAGTAGCCCTTCCGGGACATAGTGACTACACCTTC. The encoded protein is CASSLSLVALPGHSDYTF.

The chain recombines TRBV28 with TRBJ2-2; 7 bases are shared with TRBD1. Trimming removed 5 bases from V and 3 bases from J; junction bases left unmatched: 6. The CDR3 is 15 amino acids. Germline assignment: CDR1 MDHEN and CDR2 SYDVKM. The CDR3, as DNA: TGTGCCAGCAGTAGCTGGGACAGCGACACCGGGGAGCTGTTTTTT. It encodes CASSSWDSDTGELFF.

CDR3 sequence (DNA): TGTGCCTGGAGACCCCCGGGTAACCCCAATCAGCCCCAGCATTTT. Its protein product is CAWRPPGNPNQPQHF. The chain carries TRBV30 and TRBJ1-5; no definite D call. V shed 3 bases and J shed 3 bases, with 15 bases lying between them. This CDR3 has 15 amino acids. CDR1 is GTSNPN and CDR2 is SVGIG in the germline V gene (reference sequence).

In its sample, this clone was seen once. The J gene is TRBJ2-2, the V gene TRBV30; 7 bases map to TRBD2. The CDR3 loop spans 15 amino acids. Germline CDR1 reads GTSNPN; CDR2 reads SVGIG (reference sequence). V gave up 5 bases and J gave up 7 bases; unmatched junction bases: 13. The chain's CDR3 is CAWSLGVAGRGELFF. The CDR3 bases are TGTGCCTGGTCCCTAGGGGTAGCGGGTCGCGGGGAGCTGTTTTTT.

This chain joins TRBV6-2 or TRBV6-3 and TRBJ2-7, with D perhaps TRBD1 (6 bases). With 5 bases removed from V and 6 bases from J, the gap between germline ends came to 11 bases. Germline CDR1 MNHEY, CDR2 SVGEGT. The CDR3 is 12 residues long. The chain's CDR3 is CASSGRTVEQYF. The CDR3 DNA follows: TGTGCCAGCAGTGGCCGGACAGTCGAGCAGTACTTC.

CDR3 amino acids: CAWRKGTPGGFITEAFF. The DNA of the CDR3 is TGTGCCTGGAGGAAAGGGACTCCAGGGGGCTTCATCACTGAAGCTTTCTTT. The V call is TRBV30, the J call TRBJ1-1, with 8 positions matching TRBD1. The J segment lost 4 bases and the V segment lost 3 bases, leaving 16 bases of the junction unmatched. Germline V gene lookup returns CDR1 GTSNPN and CDR2 SVGIG (reference sequence). The CDR3 is made up of 17 amino acids.

The chain has TRBV18 and TRBJ2-1; 10 bases are shared with TRBD2. Trimming removed 3 bases from V and 5 bases from J; junction bases left unmatched: 7. From germline, CDR1 is KGHSH and CDR2 LQKENI. This CDR3 is 16 amino acids long. The CDR3 here is CASSPPAGGPHNEQFF. CDR3 nucleotides: TGTGCCAGCTCACCCCCAGCGGGAGGGCCCCACAATGAGCAGTTCTTC.

V and J are TRBV19 and TRBJ2-1, with a weak D call TRBD2 (6 bases). The CDR3 is 15 amino acids. Germline V gene lookup returns CDR1 LNHDA and CDR2 SQIVND (reference sequence). Between the trimmed V and J ends, which lost 3 bases and 4 bases, there was a span of 13 bases. The chain's CDR3 is CASSIASGQYNEQFF. Here the CDR3 DNA reads TGTGCCAGTAGTATTGCCAGCGGGCAATACAATGAGCAGTTCTTC. Filled out from reference TRBV19 and TRBJ2-1, the complete variable domain reads DGGITQSPKYLFRKEGQNVTLSCEQNLNHDAMYWYRQDPGQGLRLIYYSQIVNDFQKGDIAEGYSVSREKKESFPLTVTSAQKNPTAFYLCASSIASGQYNEQFFGPGTRLTVL.

The genes are TRBV7-2 and TRBJ1-2; the D gene is possibly TRBD1 (6 bases). The CDR3 runs to 15 residues. The germline V gene encodes CDR1 SGHTA and CDR2 FQGNSA. Trimming left V 5 bases short and J 0 bases short, with 13 bases between. The CDR3 reads CASSIQGLANYGYTF. The CDR3 DNA is TGTGCCAGCAGCATACAGGGTTTAGCTAACTATGGCTACACCTTC.

The chain joins TRBV7-9 to TRBJ2-1; TRBD2 matches 7 bases. This CDR3 has 16 amino acids. Germline V gene lookup returns CDR1 SEHNR and CDR2 FQNEAQ (reference sequence). V dropped 5 bases and J dropped 7; count of bases not matched to a gene: 14. As DNA, the CDR3 is TGTGCCAGCAGCCTCATTGGGGAGGGAGGGCCGAATGAGCAGTTCTTC. As protein: CASSLIGEGGPNEQFF.

The V and J genes are TRBV18 and TRBJ2-7, with a weak D call TRBD1 (6 bases). This CDR3 spans 14 amino acids. Trimming took 1 base from V and 2 from J, leaving 9 bases between them. From germline, CDR1 is KGHSH and CDR2 LQKENI. CDR3 protein: CASSPLDRPYEQYF. In DNA form, the CDR3 reads TGTGCCAGCTCACCACTGGACAGACCCTACGAGCAGTACTTC.

The chain carries TRBV28 and TRBJ1-2, with unresolved D. The CDR3 has 15 residues. The V end was cut by 5 bases, the J end by 7 bases, with 20 bases between. Germline CDR1 reads MDHEN; CDR2 reads SYDVKM. CDR3 sequence reads: CASSLPYSTLGGYTF. The CDR3, as DNA: TGTGCCAGCAGTCTCCCTTATTCTACTCTTGGTGGCTACACCTTC.

The gene calls are TRBV5-6 and TRBJ2-7; TRBD2 aligns across 14 bases. Germline loops: CDR1 SGHDT, CDR2 YYEEEE. The V segment lost 4 bases and the J segment 3 bases; nucleotides outside the gene matches: 6. CDR3 length: 16 amino acids. CDR3 bases: TGTGCCAGCAGCGGACCGGGACTAGCGGGAGTCTACGAGCAGTACTTC. Translation: CASSGPGLAGVYEQYF.

This rearrangement joins TRBV11-2 to TRBJ2-7; the match to TRBD2 covers 13 bases. Per the germline V gene, CDR1 is SGHAT and CDR2 is FQNNGV. The CDR3 runs 15 residues. V dropped 5 bases and J dropped 7; count of bases not matched to a gene: 8. This chain's CDR3 is CASSTGLAGSREQYF. CDR3 nucleotides: TGTGCCAGCAGCACGGGACTAGCGGGGTCTAGAGAGCAGTACTTC.

The rearrangement uses TRBV9 and TRBJ2-1; possible D gene TRBD2, 5 bases. Germline V gene sequence: CDR1 SGDLS, CDR2 YYNGEE. V lost 0 bases, J lost 4 bases, and 17 bases lay in between. There are 17 residues in the CDR3. CDR3 region: CASSVDEGSYSYNEQFF. The CDR3 DNA reads TGTGCCAGCAGCGTAGATGAAGGGAGCTACTCATACAATGAGCAGTTCTTC. Complete variable domain (other parts from reference TRBV9 and TRBJ2-1): DSGVTQTPKHLITATGQRVTLRCSPRSGDLSVYWYQQSLDQGLQFLIQYYNGEERAKGNILERFSAQQFPDLHSELNLSSLELGDSALYFCASSVDEGSYSYNEQFFGPGTRLTVL.